The 9 T cell receptor beta chains listed next were all sequenced from one sample in a study of CD8+ T cells in alopecia areata (dated by TCRdb to about 2018). This specimen's treatment or condition label, interpreted: oral pan-JAK inhibitor, 5-10 mg twice daily. Library preparation employed the immunoSEQ multiplex PCR assay. To provide template for TCR sequencing, every sample had RNA extracted and reverse transcribed into cDNA. TCRdb holds this immuneACCESS table with in-frame rearrangements only. Some clones are missing; in checked studies, unresolved V genes explain under half, and the rest has no known cause. Across this sample there are around 97,000 clones, with more than 75% seen only once. Over 8.5% of the sample rests with the top ten. Sequences were derived from CD8+ T cells sorted from blood, sampled around week 31, from a patient treated with tofacitinib. The receptors come from a human donor with alopecia areata.

The rearrangement uses TRBV29-1 and TRBJ2-1; 10 bases fit TRBD2. The CDR3 runs to 15 residues. Trimming took 4 bases from V and 6 from J; bases not matched to a gene: 9. Germline V gene data show CDR1 as SQVTM and CDR2 as ANQGSEA. CDR3 residues: CSVGGASGRSNEQFF. In nucleotides, the CDR3 is TGCAGCGTTGGAGGGGCTAGCGGGAGAAGCAATGAGCAGTTCTTC.

The chain is built from TRBV7-9 and TRBJ2-7, with D perhaps matching TRBD2 (6 bases). CDR3 size: 16 residues. Trimming cost V 1 base and J 5 bases, with 18 bases left between them. Germline CDR1 SEHNR, CDR2 FQNEAQ (reference sequence). The CDR3 here is CASSLELRDVLHEQYF. The CDR3 region has the DNA TGTGCCAGCAGCTTAGAGTTGCGGGACGTACTTCACGAGCAGTACTTC.

This clone was seen only a few times. The CDR3 nucleotides read TGCAGCGTTGAAGGACTAGCGGAAAACAATGAGCAGTTCTTC. This encodes CSVEGLAENNEQFF. The rearrangement uses TRBV29-1 and TRBJ2-1; 9 nucleotides match TRBD2. V was clipped by 1 base and J by 5 bases; unmatched bases: 3. Germline values: CDR1 SQVTM, CDR2 ANQGSEA. The CDR3 has 14 amino acids.

The V gene is TRBV6-6, the J gene TRBJ1-1; D not resolved. Germline loops: CDR1 MNHNY, CDR2 SVGAGI (reference sequence). Trimming left V 0 bases short and J 6 bases short, with 17 bases between. This CDR3 has 16 residues. CDR3 sequence reads: CASSYSENLAKAEAFF. The CDR3 nucleotides are TGTGCCAGCAGTTACTCGGAAAACTTAGCGAAAGCTGAAGCTTTCTTT.

V usage is TRBV7-6 and J usage is TRBJ2-3; perhaps TRBD2 as D (6 bases). Germline CDR1 and CDR2: SGHVS and FNYEAQ. CDR3 length: 12 residues. With 4 bases removed from V and 11 bases from J, the gap between germline ends came to 13 bases. CDR3 in DNA: TGTGCCAGCAGCTCGGGAGCCCCAGAGCAGTATTTT. Translation gives CASSSGAPEQYF.

V and J are TRBV29-1 and TRBJ2-3; D may match TRBD1 or TRBD2 (5 bases each). Trimming pared 6 bases from V and 1 base from J, leaving 17 bases between. Germline V gives CDR1 SQVTM, CDR2 ANQGSEA. The CDR3 has 15 amino acids. As DNA, the CDR3 is TGCAGCGTGGTCGGGGACCGTCAAGGCACAGATACGCAGTATTTT. Translated, it gives CSVVGDRQGTDTQYF.

This clone was seen only a few times. V gene TRBV7-8 combines with J gene TRBJ2-3; D remains ambiguous. Trimming took off 5 bases at V and 0 bases at J, with 12 bases between the two ends. This CDR3 has 15 residues. Germline V lookup: CDR1 SGHVS, CDR2 FQNEAQ. The DNA for the CDR3 is TGTGCCAGCAGCCGCTTTTCCGATAGCACAGATACGCAGTATTTT. It codes for CASSRFSDSTDTQYF.

The V and J genes are TRBV6-5 and TRBJ2-1, with D perhaps assigned TRBD1 or TRBD2 (7 bases each). V lost 7 bases to trimming and J lost 7 bases, with 17 bases between them. CDR1 MNHEY and CDR2 SVGAGI come from the germline V gene. This CDR3 has 14 residues. The CDR3 nucleotides are TGTGCCAGCACCCAGGGGGGGGCGCGGAATGAGCAGTTCTTC. This sequence encodes CASTQGGARNEQFF.

J is TRBJ1-2 and V is TRBV4-1; D is unresolved. This CDR3 is built from 16 residues. The germline V and J ends were trimmed by 0 bases and 4 bases, with 15 bases remaining between them. CDR1 and CDR2 from the germline V gene are MGHRA and YSYEKL. CDR3 DNA sequence: TGCGCCAGCAGCCAAGAACAAAGGCCCAGCGCCTATGGCTACACCTTC. This translates into CASSQEQRPSAYGYTF.